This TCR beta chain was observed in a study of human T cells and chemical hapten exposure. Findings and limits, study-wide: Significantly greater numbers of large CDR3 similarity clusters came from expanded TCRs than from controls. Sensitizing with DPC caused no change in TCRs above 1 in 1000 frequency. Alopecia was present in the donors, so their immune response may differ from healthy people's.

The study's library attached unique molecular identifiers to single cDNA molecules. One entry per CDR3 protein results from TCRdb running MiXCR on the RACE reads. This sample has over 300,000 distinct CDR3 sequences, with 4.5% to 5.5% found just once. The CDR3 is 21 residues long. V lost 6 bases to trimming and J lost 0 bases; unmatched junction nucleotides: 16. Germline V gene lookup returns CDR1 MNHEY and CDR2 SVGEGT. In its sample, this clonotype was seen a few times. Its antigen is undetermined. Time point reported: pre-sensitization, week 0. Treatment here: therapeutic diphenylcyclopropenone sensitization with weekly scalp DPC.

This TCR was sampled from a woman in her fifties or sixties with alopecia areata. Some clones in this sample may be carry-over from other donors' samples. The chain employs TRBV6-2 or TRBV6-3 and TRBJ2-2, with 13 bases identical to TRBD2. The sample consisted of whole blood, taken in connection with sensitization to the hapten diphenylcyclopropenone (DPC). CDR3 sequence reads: CASSRQEPGLAGEANTGELFF. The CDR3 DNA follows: TGTGCCAGCAGCCGACAGGAGCCCGGACTAGCGGGAGAAGCGAACACCGGGGAGCTGTTTTTT.